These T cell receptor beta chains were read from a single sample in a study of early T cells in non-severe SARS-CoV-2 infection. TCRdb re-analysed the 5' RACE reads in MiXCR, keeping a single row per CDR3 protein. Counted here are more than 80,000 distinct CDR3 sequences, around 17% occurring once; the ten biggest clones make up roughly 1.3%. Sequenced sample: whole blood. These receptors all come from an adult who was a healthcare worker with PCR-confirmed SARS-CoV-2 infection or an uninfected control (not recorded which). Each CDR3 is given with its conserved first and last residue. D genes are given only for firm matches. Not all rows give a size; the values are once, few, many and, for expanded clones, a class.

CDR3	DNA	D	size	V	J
CASSRGTAPQETQYF	TGTGCCAGCAGCCGCGGGACAGCCCCCCAAGAGACCCAGTACTTC	.	.	TRBV5-4	TRBJ2-5
CSARASGAGGSDTQYF	TGCAGTGCTAGAGCTTCAGGAGCGGGAGGGTCAGATACGCAGTATTTT	TRBD2	many	TRBV20-1	TRBJ2-3
CASSPGTPTYEQYF	TGTGCCAGCTCACCAGGGACACCTACCTACGAGCAGTACTTC	.	many	TRBV18	TRBJ2-7
CASSLIGGGRNTEAFF	TGTGCCAGCAGCCTAATCGGTGGGGGTAGGAACACTGAAGCTTTCTTT	.	.	TRBV11-2	TRBJ1-1
CASSLKGQGYTEAFF	TGTGCCAGCAGTCTTAAAGGACAGGGGTACACTGAAGCTTTCTTT	TRBD1	.	TRBV9	TRBJ1-1
CASSYLEGAPRDTQYF	TGTGCCAGCAGTTACCTAGAGGGGGCCCCGCGAGATACGCAGTATTTT	TRBD1	.	TRBV6-2/TRBV6-3	TRBJ2-3
CASSPQGAYNYGYTF	TGCGCCAGCAGCCCTCAGGGGGCATATAACTATGGCTACACCTTC	TRBD1	few	TRBV5-1	TRBJ1-2
CSVQRQGRGEQYF	TGCAGCGTACAACGACAGGGCCGTGGCGAGCAGTACTTC	TRBD1	few	TRBV29-1	TRBJ2-7
CAIRTGTGGGYGYTF	TGTGCCATCAGAACCGGGACAGGGGGAGGTTATGGCTACACCTTC	TRBD1	few	TRBV10-3	TRBJ1-2
CASSQDKGATNTEAFF	TGCGCCAGCAGCCAAGATAAGGGGGCGACGAACACTGAAGCTTTCTTT	TRBD1	few	TRBV4-3	TRBJ1-1
CASKEFSGANVLTF	TGTGCCAGCAAGGAATTCTCTGGGGCCAACGTCCTGACTTTC	.	few	TRBV28	TRBJ2-6
CAITQFPGQQNYGYTF	TGTGCCATCACGCAATTCCCGGGACAGCAGAATTATGGCTACACCTTC	TRBD1	.	TRBV10-3	TRBJ1-2
CSVAAWGSGTYEQYF	TGCAGCGTGGCCGCTTGGGGTAGCGGCACCTACGAGCAGTACTTC	.	few	TRBV29-1	TRBJ2-7
CSAYSSGGVETQYF	TGCAGTGCCTACTCTAGCGGGGGCGTAGAGACCCAGTACTTC	TRBD2	.	TRBV20-1	TRBJ2-5
CASSSPGQGSLGYEQYF	TGTGCCAGCAGCTCGCCGGGACAGGGGAGTCTCGGGTACGAGCAGTACTTC	TRBD1	.	TRBV7-2	TRBJ2-7
CSARPGRAGVEFF	TGCAGTGCTAGACCCGGACGGGCGGGGGTGGAGTTCTTC	TRBD2	.	TRBV20-1	TRBJ2-1
CASSEGGILEAFF	TGTGCCAGCAGTGAGGGAGGGATCTTAGAAGCTTTCTTT	.	few	TRBV2	TRBJ1-1
CSAPLIDRAGEKLFF	TGCAGTGCTCCCCTAATTGACAGGGCCGGCGAAAAACTGTTTTTT	TRBD1	few	TRBV20-1	TRBJ1-4
CASRTENTEAFF	TGTGCCAGCAGGACAGAAAACACTGAAGCTTTCTTT	.	few	TRBV2	TRBJ1-1
CASSLGGAETQYF	TGTGCCAGCAGTTTGGGGGGGGCAGAGACCCAGTACTTC	.	.	TRBV28	TRBJ2-5